This TCR beta chain was captured by sequencing in a study of shared clonotypes between healthy human individuals (dated by TCRdb to the early 2020s). Study-level background: The cohort comprised two women and a few men aged 18 to 49 years. For each donor, CD4 naive and CD4 memory were each run on three plates, CD8 naive on two plates, and CD8 memory on one plate. Blood TCR repertoires of about 5 healthy adults were deeply sequenced to estimate repertoire size and the extent of clonotype sharing between individuals. Different laboratories and diverse techniques were used to prepare libraries and sequence TCR repertoires, to increase sequencing depth and limit assay-specific biases. Between about 0.85 and 9.5 billion PBMCs per donor were obtained by leukapheresis. Study-level results and caveats: Even with the large sequencing depth, rarefaction of the sorted-subset datasets indicated that sequencing was incomplete. The small number of donors limited the genetic and exposure-history diversity represented. Estimated clonotype richness was generally larger for naive than for memory subsets. Approximately 5% of naive CD4, roughly 3.5% of naive CD8, 2% to 2.5% of memory CD4, and over 0.35% of memory CD8 clonotypes were shared across several donors. Sampling was restricted to blood, and TCR repertoires in tissue are likely to differ from TCR repertoires in blood. Pairwise subsampling indicated that sequencing depth was expected to affect the degree of clonotype sharing among donors. Clonotypes shared by all four sorted-subset donors showed higher generation probabilities than non-shared clonotypes.

Turning to this clone: Its antigen specificity is not known. Base qualities are not at hand, and no much larger clone is one base apart.

The germline V gene (reference sequence) specifies GTSNPN as CDR1 and SVGIG as CDR2. Trimmed from V: 2 bases; trimmed from J: 4 bases; junction bases lacking a gene match: 15. There are 18 amino acids in the CDR3, from cysteine to phenylalanine inclusive. CDR3 DNA is the only sequence kept; it has 54 bases, read in frame from the first base. Donors were healthy HIV-negative adults with no recently reported acute infections or vaccinations. All donors were Caucasian adults living in Nashville, Tennessee, USA. CD4+ T cells were enriched by magnetic negative selection, after which naive cells were positively selected on CD45RA and the negative fraction was taken as the memory subset. After blood collection by leukapheresis, PBMCs were isolated using Ficoll-Histopaque density gradient centrifugation and then cryopreserved in the vapor phase of liquid nitrogen. Analytical flow cytometry was used to check the purity and quantity of each magnetically sorted T cell population. From each sorted fraction, genomic DNA was isolated and quantified by UV absorbance on a Nanodrop 2000c.

TCR CDR3 regions were amplified from genomic DNA by multiplex PCR using the deep immunoSEQ assay. Genomic DNA extracted from each cell subset was distributed evenly over all wells of several immunoSEQ 96-well plates, and each plate served as one replicate. For sorted subsets, each replicate PCR was loaded with approximately 190 ng genomic DNA, equivalent to 30,000 or so T cell genomes. Purified libraries were measured with a Qubit 3.0 fluorometer, size-checked on a Bioanalyzer 2100, and measured again with the KAPA Library Quantification kit. Each immunoSEQ 96-well plate was sequenced on its own single-read 150-cycle Illumina NextSeq 550 flow cell. Concerning the study's data processing: Because the immunoSEQ output included only junctional sequences and no quality scores, the filtering could not be the same as the filtering used for full-length reads. Sequences were annotated with PyIR, a Python wrapper for IgBLAST v1.9, using IMGT germline references to assign V/J genes and CDR3. Reads were filtered out if the reads had weak V/J assignments (E-value above 1e-6), no CDR3, stop codons, out-of-frame junctions, or ambiguous translated residues. V3J clonotypes were defined as sequences sharing an identical inferred V gene, J gene, and CDR3 amino acid sequence. Percentage overlap between repertoires was computed as shared unique clonotypes divided by the size of the smaller repertoire. RTK rarefaction, the Chao1 estimator, and Recon v2.1 estimates of unobserved clonotypes were used to assess repertoire richness. Generation probabilities were computed with OLGA for all TCRbeta clonotypes obtained by the gDNA method from a handful of donors. This immuneACCESS table, as held by TCRdb, lists in-frame sequences with V and J called but not all clones. Of the missing ones, under half trace to an unresolved V gene in checked studies; the others have no known cause. Clonal size and the V and J genes are those of that table, whereas D and trimming came from the DNA. This sample holds some 500,000 clones; around 96% were observed only once. The ten largest clones add up to 0.055% to 0.075% of the sample.

The source of this sequence is a woman in her 30s in good health. Input material: naive CD4+ T cells sorted from blood. Explained via the paper, the cell subset or site label denotes: CD45RA+ positively selected. This receptor chain uses TRBV30 and TRBJ2-2; 8 junctional bases match TRBD2. The nucleotides read TGTGCCTGGAGTCCACTATTCCCCGGGAGCGGGGGCACCGGGGAGCTGTTTTTT. Translated, it gives CAWSPLFPGSGGTGELFF.